This TCR beta chain was observed in a study of blood T cell repertoires in COVID-19. Study as a whole: COVID-19 samples from acute and convalescent phases originated in the United States, Italy and Spain. T cells, B-cell-depleted T cells, or PBMCs provided the cDNA or gDNA that served as material.

This clone was seen only a few times. Original processing notes: Estimated nucleated cell counts came from reference gene primer amplification. Data came from immunoSEQ multiplex PCR; TCRdb stores just in-frame clones and leaves some out. V and J calls and clone size follow that table, whereas D and trimming were derived from the DNA. Counted here are under 200,000 clones, approximately 87% occurring once; the ten biggest clones make up 10%. The Seattle patients, enrolled during active infection, were followed longitudinally. The V end was cut by 8 bases, the J end by 4 bases, with 11 bases between. The V gene's germline CDR1 is SNHLY and CDR2 FYNNEI. The CDR3 spans 12 residues.

The chain combines TRBV2 with TRBJ1-1; D possibly corresponds to TRBD1 (5 bases). This sequence originates from an older woman with COVID-19, enrolled during active disease. The material sequenced was peripheral blood. CDR3: CASQQAATEAFF. The CDR3 DNA follows: TGTGCCAGCCAACAGGCGGCCACTGAAGCTTTCTTT.